Sequencing of this TCR beta chain was carried out in a study of type 1 regulatory T cells. Study in general: T-allo10 is a Tr1-enriched, alloantigen-specific CD4 T cell product made in vitro.

This clonotype was recorded a few times. TCRdb re-called the reads with MiXCR, one entry per CDR3 protein. The sample lists approximately 90,000 distinct CDR3 sequences; roughly 28% were seen once. The V segment lost 6 bases and the J segment 1 base; nucleotides outside the gene matches: 5. There are 16 residues in the CDR3. The sequence was obtained from a human donor in good health. This rearrangement joins TRBV12-3 or TRBV12-4 to TRBJ2-2; 10 bases fit TRBD1. The source material was CD4+ T cells, either the whole sample or a sorted fraction (not recorded which). CDR3 residues: CASSRTGGGNTGELFF. DNA of the CDR3: TGTGCCAGCAGCCGGACAGGGGGTGGGAACACCGGGGAGCTGTTTTTT.